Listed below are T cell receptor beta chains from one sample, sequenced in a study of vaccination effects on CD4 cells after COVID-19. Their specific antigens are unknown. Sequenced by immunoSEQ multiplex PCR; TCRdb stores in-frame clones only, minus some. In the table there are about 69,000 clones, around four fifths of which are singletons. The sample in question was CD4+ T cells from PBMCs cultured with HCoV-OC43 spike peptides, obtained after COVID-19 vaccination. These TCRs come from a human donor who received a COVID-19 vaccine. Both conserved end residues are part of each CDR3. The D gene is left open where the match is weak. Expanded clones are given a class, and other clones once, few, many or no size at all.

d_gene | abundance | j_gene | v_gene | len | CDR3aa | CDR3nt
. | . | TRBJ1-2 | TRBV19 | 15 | CASSIRQLPNYGYTF | TGTGCCAGTAGTATACGGCAGCTGCCTAACTATGGCTACACCTTC
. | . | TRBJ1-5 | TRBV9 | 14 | CASSGRGVNQPQHF | TGTGCCAGCAGCGGGCGGGGGGTAAATCAGCCCCAGCATTTT
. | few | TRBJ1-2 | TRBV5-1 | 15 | CASSLAGGDLYGYTF | TGCGCCAGCAGCTTGGCGGGCGGGGATCTCTATGGCTACACCTTC
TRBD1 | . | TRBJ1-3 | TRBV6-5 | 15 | CASSPDRGNGNTIYF | TGTGCCAGCAGCCCAGACAGGGGGAATGGAAACACCATATATTTT
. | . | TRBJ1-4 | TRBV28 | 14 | CASMGGGSREKLFF | TGTGCCAGCATGGGAGGGGGAAGTCGTGAAAAACTGTTTTTT
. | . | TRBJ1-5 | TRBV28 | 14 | CASSGGTSNQPQHF | TGTGCCAGCAGCGGAGGGACAAGCAATCAGCCCCAGCATTTT
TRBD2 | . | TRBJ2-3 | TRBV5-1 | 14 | CASRSSGGWDTQYF | TGCGCCAGCCGATCTAGCGGGGGGTGGGATACGCAGTATTTT
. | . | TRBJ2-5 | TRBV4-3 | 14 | CASSQDQYMETQYF | TGCGCCAGCAGCCAAGATCAATACATGGAGACCCAGTACTTC
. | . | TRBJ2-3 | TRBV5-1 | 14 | CASSLGRDGDTQYF | TGCGCCAGCAGCTTGGGCAGGGATGGAGATACGCAGTATTTT
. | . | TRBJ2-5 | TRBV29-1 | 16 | CSVEGGRRRHQETQYF | TGCAGCGTTGAAGGGGGGCGACGAAGACACCAAGAGACCCAGTACTTC
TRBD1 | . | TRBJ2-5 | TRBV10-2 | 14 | CASSPQGMRETQYF | TGCGCCAGCAGCCCACAGGGGATGAGGGAGACCCAGTACTTC
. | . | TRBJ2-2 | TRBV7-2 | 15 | CASRSGTTNTGELFF | TGTGCCAGCAGGTCCGGGACAACGAACACCGGGGAGCTGTTTTTT
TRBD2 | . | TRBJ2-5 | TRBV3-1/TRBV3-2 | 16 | CASSRHHSGSKETQYF | TGTGCCAGCAGCCGTCATCATAGCGGGAGTAAAGAGACCCAGTACTTC
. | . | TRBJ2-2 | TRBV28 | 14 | CASRVTGNTGELFF | TGTGCCAGCAGGGTGACAGGGAACACCGGGGAGCTGTTTTTT
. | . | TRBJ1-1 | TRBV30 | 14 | CAWNRGRMNTEAFF | TGTGCCTGGAACCGGGGGCGGATGAACACTGAAGCTTTCTTT
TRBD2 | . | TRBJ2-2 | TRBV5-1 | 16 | CASRVAGETNTGELFF | TGCGCCAGCAGGGTAGCGGGGGAAACGAACACCGGGGAGCTGTTTTTT
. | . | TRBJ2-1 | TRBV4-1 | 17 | CASSPHRGGKIVNEQFF | TGCGCCAGCAGCCCCCATAGGGGGGGGAAAATAGTCAATGAGCAGTTCTTC
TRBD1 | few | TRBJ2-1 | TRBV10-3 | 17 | CAISEPPGQGSYNEQFF | TGTGCCATCAGTGAACCCCCGGGACAGGGGTCCTACAATGAGCAGTTCTTC
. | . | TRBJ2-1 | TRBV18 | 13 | CASSPPSGYEQFF | TGTGCCAGCTCACCACCGTCGGGTTATGAGCAGTTCTTC
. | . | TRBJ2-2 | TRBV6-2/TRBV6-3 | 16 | CASSYRRALNTGELFF | TGTGCCAGCAGTTACAGGAGGGCTCTGAACACCGGGGAGCTGTTTTTT
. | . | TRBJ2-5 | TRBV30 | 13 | CAWSVYFEETQYF | TGTGCCTGGAGTGTATACTTCGAAGAGACCCAGTACTTC
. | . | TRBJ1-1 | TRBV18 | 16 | CASSPRPPDKGTEAFF | TGTGCCAGCTCACCACGTCCACCCGACAAGGGTACTGAAGCTTTCTTT
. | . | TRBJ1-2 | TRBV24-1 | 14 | CATSRTGSNYGYTF | TGTGCCACCAGTCGAACAGGGTCAAACTATGGCTACACCTTC
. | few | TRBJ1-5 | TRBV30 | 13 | CAWSNQGGQPQHF | TGTGCCTGGAGTAACCAGGGAGGGCAGCCCCAGCATTTT
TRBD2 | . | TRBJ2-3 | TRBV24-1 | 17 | CATSGTGLAGLTDTQYF | TGTGCCACCAGTGGGACGGGACTAGCGGGCCTCACAGATACGCAGTATTTT
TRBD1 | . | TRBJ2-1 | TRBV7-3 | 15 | CASSWQGQGYNEQFF | TGTGCCAGCAGCTGGCAGGGACAGGGATACAATGAGCAGTTCTTC
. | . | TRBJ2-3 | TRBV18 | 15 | CASSTLTTGADTQYF | TGTGCCAGCTCAACATTGACTACGGGGGCAGATACGCAGTATTTT
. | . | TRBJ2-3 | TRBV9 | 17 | CASSVLPTPTGTDTQYF | TGTGCCAGCAGCGTTCTCCCGACCCCGACTGGCACAGATACGCAGTATTTT
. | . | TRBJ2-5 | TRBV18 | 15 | CASSNGIGFQETQYF | TGTGCCAGCTCAAATGGGATTGGCTTTCAAGAGACCCAGTACTTC
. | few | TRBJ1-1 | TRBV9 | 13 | CASRNQGGTEAFF | TGTGCCAGCAGAAATCAAGGCGGGACTGAAGCTTTCTTT
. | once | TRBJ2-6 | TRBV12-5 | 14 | CASRLLGGANVLTF | TGTGCTAGCCGACTCCTTGGTGGGGCCAACGTCCTGACTTTC
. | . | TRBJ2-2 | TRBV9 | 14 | CASSGVENTGELFF | TGTGCCAGCTCAGGGGTCGAGAACACCGGGGAGCTGTTTTTT
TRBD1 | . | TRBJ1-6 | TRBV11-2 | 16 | CASSLRDRSYNSPLHF | TGTGCCAGCAGCCTCCGGGACAGGTCCTATAATTCACCCCTCCACTTT
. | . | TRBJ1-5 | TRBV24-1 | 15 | CATSDSESLGGPQHF | TGTGCCACCAGTGATTCGGAATCCCTCGGGGGTCCCCAGCATTTT
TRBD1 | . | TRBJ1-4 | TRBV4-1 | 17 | CASSHPLRDRGHEKLFF | TGCGCCAGCAGCCACCCCCTCCGGGACAGGGGGCATGAAAAACTGTTTTTT
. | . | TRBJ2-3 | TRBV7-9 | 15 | CASSPGVSSQDTQYF | TGTGCCAGCAGCCCGGGGGTATCCTCTCAAGATACGCAGTATTTT
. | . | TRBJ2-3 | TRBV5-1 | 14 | CASSLGVSTDTQYF | TGCGCCAGCAGCTTGGGAGTAAGCACAGATACGCAGTATTTT
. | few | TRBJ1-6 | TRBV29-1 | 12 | CSVRTDNSPLHF | TGCAGCGTCAGGACGGATAATTCACCCCTCCACTTT
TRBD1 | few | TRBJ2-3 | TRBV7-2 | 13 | CASRTGGSDTQYF | TGTGCCAGCAGGACAGGGGGGTCAGATACGCAGTATTTT
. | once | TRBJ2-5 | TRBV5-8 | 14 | CASSKGQTQETQYF | TGTGCCAGCAGCAAAGGACAGACCCAAGAGACCCAGTACTTC
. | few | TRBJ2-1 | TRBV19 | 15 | CASRKQGAAYNEQFF | TGTGCCAGTAGGAAACAGGGTGCGGCCTACAATGAGCAGTTCTTC
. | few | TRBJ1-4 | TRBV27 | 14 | CASSKRGANEKLFF | TGTGCCAGCAGTAAAAGAGGGGCTAATGAAAAACTGTTTTTT
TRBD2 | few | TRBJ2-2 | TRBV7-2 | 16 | CASSLYSLADTGELFF | TGTGCCAGCAGCTTATATTCACTAGCGGACACCGGGGAGCTGTTTTTT
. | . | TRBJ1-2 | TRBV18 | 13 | CASSPDQNYGYTF | TGTGCCAGCTCACCGGACCAAAACTATGGCTACACCTTC
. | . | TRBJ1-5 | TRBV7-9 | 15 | CASSTTGYSNQPQHF | TGTGCCAGCAGCACGACAGGTTATAGCAATCAGCCCCAGCATTTT
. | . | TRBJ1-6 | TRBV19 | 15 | CASSIGVGYNSPLHF | TGTGCCAGTAGTATCGGGGTGGGGTATAATTCACCCCTCCACTTT
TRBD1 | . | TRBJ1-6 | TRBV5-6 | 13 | CASSSYRGSPLHF | TGTGCCAGCAGCTCTTACAGGGGATCACCCCTCCACTTT
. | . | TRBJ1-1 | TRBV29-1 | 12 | CSVEGQYTEAFF | TGCAGCGTTGAAGGGCAATACACTGAAGCTTTCTTT
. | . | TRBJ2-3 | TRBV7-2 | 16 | CASSAWGVRGTDTQYF | TGTGCCAGCAGCGCCTGGGGGGTTAGGGGCACAGATACGCAGTATTTT
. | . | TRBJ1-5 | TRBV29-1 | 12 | CSVGTENQPQHF | TGCAGCGTTGGGACAGAAAATCAGCCCCAGCATTTT
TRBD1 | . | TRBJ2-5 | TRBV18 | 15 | CASSPGTGGQETQYF | TGTGCCAGCTCACCAGGGACAGGGGGCCAAGAGACCCAGTACTTC
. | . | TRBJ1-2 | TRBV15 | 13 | CATSSEDNYGYTF | TGTGCCACCAGCAGTGAAGATAACTATGGCTACACCTTC